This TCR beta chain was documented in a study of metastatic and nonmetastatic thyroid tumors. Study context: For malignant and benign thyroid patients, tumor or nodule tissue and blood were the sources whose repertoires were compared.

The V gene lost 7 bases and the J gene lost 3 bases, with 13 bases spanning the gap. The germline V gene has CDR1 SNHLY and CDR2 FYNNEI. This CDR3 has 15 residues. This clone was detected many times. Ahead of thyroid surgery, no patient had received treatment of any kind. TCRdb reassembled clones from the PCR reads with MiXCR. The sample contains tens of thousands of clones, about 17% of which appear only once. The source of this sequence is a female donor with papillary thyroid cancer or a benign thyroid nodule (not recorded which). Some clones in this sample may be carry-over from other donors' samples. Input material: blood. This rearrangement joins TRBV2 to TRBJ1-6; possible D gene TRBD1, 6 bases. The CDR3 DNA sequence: TGTGCCAGCATTCCACAGGGAGGCTATAATTCACCCCTCCACTTT. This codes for CASIPQGGYNSPLHF.